This T cell receptor beta chain was captured by sequencing in a study of blood T cells in healthy people across ages. A second about 7 to 11 cycle PCR used barcoded and J-beta primers. TCRdb recomputed calls from the 5' RACE reads with MiXCR, one row per CDR3 protein. The table lists more than 1,000,000 distinct CDR3 sequences, around 27% of them singletons, with around 0.75% in the top ten. Germline assignment: CDR1 SGHAT and CDR2 FQDESV (reference sequence). The V gene end was trimmed by 2 bases and the J gene end by 0 bases; junction bases not matched to a gene: 9. This CDR3 has 17 amino acids. This clonotype appeared a few times. This sample was shared with a second study, whose subject was T cells of mothers and their children. That source reports: Three healthy Caucasian mothers and their six children donated.

The chain couples TRBV11-1 to TRBJ1-1; the match to TRBD1 covers 7 bases. The sample was blood. The receptor comes from a girl between 2 and 10 years old in good health. In DNA form, the CDR3 reads TGTGCCAGCAGCTTAACCTCGGGACAGCCCCTGAACACTGAAGCTTTCTTT. Translated, it gives CASSLTSGQPLNTEAFF.